This entry features one T cell receptor (beta chain) sequence. The sample comes from a study of blood T cell repertoires in COVID-19. Study context: Specimens from acute and convalescent COVID-19 originated in the United States, Italy and Spain. T cells, B-cell-depleted T cells, or PBMCs supplied cDNA or gDNA.

How the authors handled the data: Nucleated cell counts were estimated from reference gene primer amplification. Assay used: immunoSEQ multiplex PCR; TCRdb lists only in-frame clones, some missing. The D gene and trimming were derived from the DNA, and the V and J assignments and clone size from that table. The data hold 110,000 to 150,000 clones, with around 81% observed a single time. With V trimmed by 4 bases and J by 2 bases, 4 bases remained unmatched. There are 14 residues in the CDR3. The germline V gene encodes CDR1 SGHRS and CDR2 YFSETQ. Sample: peripheral blood. This TCR derives from a human donor in a cohort sampled during active COVID-19. The V and J genes are TRBV5-1 and TRBJ2-3, with 7 bases lining up with TRBD2. DNA of the CDR3: TGCGCCAGCAGCCCGACTAGCCCCACAGATACGCAGTATTTT. Translating gives CASSPTSPTDTQYF.